This T cell receptor (beta chain) was documented in a study of breast tumors, draining lymph nodes, adjacent tissues. TCRdb processed the multiplex PCR reads anew with MiXCR; each CDR3 protein has one entry. The sample records around 130,000 distinct CDR3 sequences, around 21% being singletons. Samples came from axillary lymph nodes draining the breast cancer. This CDR3 has 14 residues. V shed 6 bases, J shed 3 bases, and the junction held 1 base outside the gene matches. CDR1 and CDR2 from the germline V gene are LNHNV and YYDKDF (reference sequence). This clonotype was counted at least ten times. Sequenced material: axillary lymph node tissue. This receptor was identified in a female donor with breast cancer. Some clones in this sample may be carry-over from other donors' samples. V and J are TRBV15 and TRBJ2-1; 11 bases align to TRBD2. DNA for the CDR3: TGTGCCACCAGAGGGACTAGCGGCTACAATGAGCAGTTCTTC. It codes for CATRGTSGYNEQFF.